This paragraph reports one T cell receptor (beta chain). The antigen it binds to is not known. No per-base quality is available; no much larger clone lies one base away. The CDR3 starts with the cysteine, ends with the phenylalanine, and has 15 residues. Only CDR3 DNA remains: 45 bases, in frame from the first base. CDR1 MNHEY and CDR2 SMNVEV were looked up in the germline V gene (reference sequence). Trimming accounts for 4 bases at V and 3 bases at J, while the number of junction bases matched to no gene is 5. The trial excluded patients who had a history of autoimmune disease or were on systemic immunosuppression. Peripheral blood for TCR sequencing was drawn from every dose cohort at baseline, at cycle 4 day 1 and at cycle 7 day 1. Samples were obtained from an open-label, multicenter, first-in-human phase I dose-escalation trial of ivuxolimab. The trial enrolled adults with locally advanced or metastatic head and neck squamous cell, hepatocellular, melanoma or renal cell carcinoma. Before TCR sequencing, CD4+ T cells and CD8+ T cells were sorted from peripheral blood as separate populations.

The data derive from a study of OX40 agonist ivuxolimab in advanced cancers. Background for the entire study: The costimulatory receptor OX40 (CD134) was targeted by ivuxolimab, a fully human IgG2 agonistic monoclonal antibody. Intravenous ivuxolimab was administered to patients every 2 weeks at six dose levels: 0.01, 0.1, 0.3, 1.5, 3 and 10 mg/kg. Among the approximately 54 dose-escalation patients, about 19 had hepatocellular carcinoma, about 15 melanoma, 9 renal cell carcinoma and 9 head and neck cancer. The dose-escalation cohort was roughly 83% male with a mean age of around 64 years, ranging from about 20 to 85. Patients were allowed to have had prior anti-PD-1, anti-PD-L1 or anti-CTLA-4 therapy, and 30% to 40% of the dose-escalation patients had been treated with checkpoint inhibitors. Three dose-escalation patients achieved partial responses, one with hepatocellular carcinoma and two with cutaneous melanoma. Peripheral TCRbeta sequencing was intended to test whether TCR sequence diversity was altered and clonal T-cell expansion was caused by ivuxolimab. The paper reports the monotherapy dose-escalation portion (N = 52 patients) of the phase I ivuxolimab trial.

Overall results and qualifications from the work: After ivuxolimab, more expanded clones were found on average in CD8+ T cells than in CD4+ T cells. The antigen specificity of the peripheral T cells that underwent clonal expansion was not determined. At doses of 0.1 to 3.0 mg/kg, clonal expansion of both CD4+ and CD8+ blood T cells was observed from baseline to week 6. In the 0.1-3.0 mg/kg groups, partial responders had among the lowest normalized peripheral clonal expansion, particularly in CD8+ T cells. Low levels of normalized T-cell clonal expansion were also seen in some patients who did not respond.

To sequence the TCRbeta CDR3 region, genomic DNA was isolated from the sorted cells. TCRbeta CDR3 regions were sequenced using the immunoSEQ Assay. TCRdb re-hosts the immuneACCESS table, in-frame sequences only. Its copies lack some clones; in the studies checked, an unresolved V gene accounts for under half of them, and the cause for the rest is not known. Across this sample there are 60,000 to 75,000 clones, with roughly 87% seen only once. The biggest ten clones account for roughly 1.3% of the sample. The sequence derives from an adult with an advanced solid tumor such as melanoma, head and neck, liver or kidney cancer. The chain uses TRBV27 and TRBJ2-7, and 11 junction bases match TRBD2. The material was CD4+ or CD8+ T cells sorted from blood, obtained in a trial of the OX40 agonist ivuxolimab. CDR3 sequence: CASSSRLAGLYEQYF. The DNA sequence is as follows: TGTGCCAGCAGTTCCCGACTAGCGGGGCTCTACGAGCAGTACTTC.